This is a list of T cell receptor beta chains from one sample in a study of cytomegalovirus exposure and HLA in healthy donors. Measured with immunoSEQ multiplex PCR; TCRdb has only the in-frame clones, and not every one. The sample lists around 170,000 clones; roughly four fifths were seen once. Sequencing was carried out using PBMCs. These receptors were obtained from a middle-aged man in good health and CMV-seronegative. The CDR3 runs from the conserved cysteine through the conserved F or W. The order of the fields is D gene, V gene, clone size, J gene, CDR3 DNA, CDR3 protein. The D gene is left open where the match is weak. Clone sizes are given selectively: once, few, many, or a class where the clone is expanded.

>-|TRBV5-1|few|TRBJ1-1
TGCGCCAGCAGCTTGAGGGGAGGCACTGAAGCTTTCTTT
CASSLRGGTEAFF
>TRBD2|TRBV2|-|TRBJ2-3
TGTGCCAGCAGTGGAGCGGGGGCTTCCACAGATACGCAGTATTTT
CASSGAGASTDTQYF
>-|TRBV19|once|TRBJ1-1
TGTGCCAGTAGTTTGCAGGGAGGGACTGAAGCTTTCTTT
CASSLQGGTEAFF
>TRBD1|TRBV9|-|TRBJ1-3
TGTGCCAGCAGCGAACGACAGGGGGATAACACCATATATTTT
CASSERQGDNTIYF
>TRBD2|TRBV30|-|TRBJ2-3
TGTGCCTGGAGTGTACTAGGCCTAGCGGGAGTGGGAAGAGTCGCAGATACGCAGTATTTT
CAWSVLGLAGVGRVADTQYF
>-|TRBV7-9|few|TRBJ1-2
TGTGCCAGCAGCTTAGGTACAGCAGAAAACTATGGCTACACCTTC
CASSLGTAENYGYTF
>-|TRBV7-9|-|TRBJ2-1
TGTGCCAGCAGCTTAGGGGCCAGCAATGAGCAGTTCTTC
CASSLGASNEQFF
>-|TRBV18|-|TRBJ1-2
TGTGCCAGCTCACCGGGGGCGCAGGGCTACACCTTC
CASSPGAQGYTF
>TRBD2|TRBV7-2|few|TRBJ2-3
TGTGCCAGCAGCTTCCGGACTAGCGGGAGCGGGGATACGCAGTATTTT
CASSFRTSGSGDTQYF
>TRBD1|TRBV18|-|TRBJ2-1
TGTGCCAGCTCCACCGGGACAGGGGCGGACAATGAGCAGTTCTTC
CASSTGTGADNEQFF
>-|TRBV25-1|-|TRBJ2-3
TGTGCCAGCAGTGAGTCTTCAGGGGATACGCAGTATTTT
CASSESSGDTQYF
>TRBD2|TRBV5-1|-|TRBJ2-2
TGCGCCAGCAGCTTGAGCGGGGCCACCGGGGAGCTGTTTTTT
CASSLSGATGELFF
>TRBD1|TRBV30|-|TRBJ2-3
TGTGCCTGGGACGCCGGGACAGGGATCACAGATACGCAGTATTTT
CAWDAGTGITDTQYF
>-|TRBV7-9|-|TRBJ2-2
TGTGCCAGCAGTCCTTTCAACACCGGGGAGCTGTTTTTT
CASSPFNTGELFF
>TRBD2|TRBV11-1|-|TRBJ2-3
TGTGCCACCAGCATAGCGGGAGAACGCACAGATACGCAGTATTTT
CATSIAGERTDTQYF
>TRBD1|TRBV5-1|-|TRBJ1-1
TGCGCCAGCAGCTCGGACAGGGCCACTGAAGCTTTCTTT
CASSSDRATEAFF
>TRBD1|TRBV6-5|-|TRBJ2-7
TGTGCCAGCTGGCCGAGGACAGGGGGATCATACGAGCAGTACTTC
CASWPRTGGSYEQYF
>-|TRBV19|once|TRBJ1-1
TGTGCCAGTAGTATAAGAGGGAACACTGAAGCTTTCTTT
CASSIRGNTEAFF
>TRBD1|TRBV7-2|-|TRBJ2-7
TGTGCCAGCAGCTTTTGGACAGGTTACGAGCAGTACTTC
CASSFWTGYEQYF
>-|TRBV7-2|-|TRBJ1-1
TGTGCCAGCAGCCTCGACAGAGGTGAAGCTTTCTTT
CASSLDRGEAFF
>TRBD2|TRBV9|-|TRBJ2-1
TGTGCCAGCAGCGTAGGGGGGACTAGCGGAGACAATGAGCAGTTCTTC
CASSVGGTSGDNEQFF
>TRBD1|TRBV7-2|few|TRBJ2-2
TGTGCCAGCCACCAGGGGGCCAAGCGATCTCTTTCCAACACCGGGGAGCTGTTTTTT
CASHQGAKRSLSNTGELFF
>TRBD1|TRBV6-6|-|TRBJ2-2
TGTGCCAGCAGTTACGGGACAGGGGGCACCGGGGAGCTGTTTTTT
CASSYGTGGTGELFF
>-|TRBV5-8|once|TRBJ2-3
TGTGCCAGCAGCGACATTGGGGAGTCGGGAGATACGCAGTATTTT
CASSDIGESGDTQYF
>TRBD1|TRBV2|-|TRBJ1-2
TGTGCCAGCAGTGAATGGACAGGGGCGGGCGGCTACACCTTC
CASSEWTGAGGYTF
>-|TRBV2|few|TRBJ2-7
TGTGCCAGCAGTGGAGAGCGGGCGCTCTACGAGCAGTACTTC
CASSGERALYEQYF
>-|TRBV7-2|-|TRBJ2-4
TGTGCCAGCAGCTTAGCTGGTGGTGGAAACAGTCAGTACTTC
CASSLAGGGNSQYF
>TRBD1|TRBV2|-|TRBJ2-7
TGTGCCAGCAGCTCGACAGGGGACTCCTACGAGCAGTACTTC
CASSSTGDSYEQYF
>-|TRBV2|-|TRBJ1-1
TGTGCCACTCGAACAGGGCTAAACACTGAAGCTTTCTTT
CATRTGLNTEAFF
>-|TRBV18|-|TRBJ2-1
TGTGCCAGCTCACCAACCACAGACAATGAGCAGTTCTTC
CASSPTTDNEQFF
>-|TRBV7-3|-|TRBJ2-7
TGTGCCAGCAGCTTTCAACACGACCCGACACTGTACGAGCAGTACTTC
CASSFQHDPTLYEQYF
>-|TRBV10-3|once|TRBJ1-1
TGTGCCATCAGCGAAAGGAGCACCATCGAAGCTTTCTTT
CAISERSTIEAFF
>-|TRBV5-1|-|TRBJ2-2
TGCGCCAGCACGGAACGGGGAAGCGGGCCCCGAACCGGGGAGCTGTTTTTT
CASTERGSGPRTGELFF
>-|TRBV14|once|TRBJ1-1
TGTGCCAGCAGCTATCTGAGGGATCGAGCGGCGGGCACTGAAGCTTTCTTT
CASSYLRDRAAGTEAFF
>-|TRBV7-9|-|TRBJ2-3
TGTGCCAGCAGCCCCCGACTAGGGGTGGGTACGCAGTATTTT
CASSPRLGVGTQYF
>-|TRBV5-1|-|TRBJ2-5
TGCGCCAGCAGCAGGTACAGGGTTCGCTCGACTCAAGAGACCCAGTACTTC
CASSRYRVRSTQETQYF
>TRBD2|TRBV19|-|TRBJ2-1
TGTGCCAGTAGTATAGATCCCCCGGGACTAGCTCGGAATGAGCAGTTCTTC
CASSIDPPGLARNEQFF
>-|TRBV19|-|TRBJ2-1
TGTGCCAGTAGTATATCCGTTCACAATGAGCAGTTCTTC
CASSISVHNEQFF
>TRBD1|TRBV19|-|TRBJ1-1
TGTGCCAGTAGTTTCCCCGGGACAGGGGAAGACGAAGCTTTCTTT
CASSFPGTGEDEAFF
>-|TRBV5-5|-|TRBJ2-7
TGTGCCAGCAGCCCGTCACCCCTGGGACTTACCTACGAGCAGTACTTC
CASSPSPLGLTYEQYF
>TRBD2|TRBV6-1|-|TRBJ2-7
TGTGCCAGCAGTGAAGGTAGACTAGCGGGAGCCAACGAGCAGTACTTC
CASSEGRLAGANEQYF
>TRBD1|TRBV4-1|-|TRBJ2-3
TGCGCCAGCAGCCTAAGACAGGGGAACACAGATACGCAGTATTTT
CASSLRQGNTDTQYF
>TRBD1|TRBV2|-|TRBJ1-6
TGTGCCAGCAGTGTCACAGGGGGCAGCTCACCCCTCCACTTT
CASSVTGGSSPLHF
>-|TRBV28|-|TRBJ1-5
TGTGCCAGCGGGGAGCGGGGGAGGAATCAGCCCCAGCATTTT
CASGERGRNQPQHF
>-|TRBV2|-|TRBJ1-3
TGTGCCAGCAGAACAGAGTCTGGAAACACCATATATTTT
CASRTESGNTIYF